This TCR beta chain emerged from a study of cytomegalovirus exposure and HLA in healthy donors. Primers: 60 Vbeta forward and 13 Jbeta reverse. Here immunoSEQ multiplex PCR was the method, and the copy in TCRdb shows in-frame clones only, minus some. The data show about 130,000 clones, and the top ten clones hold about 1.5%. A note on this clone: Its matching antigen is unknown.

This CDR3 spans 15 amino acids. Germline V gene sequence: CDR1 SNHLY, CDR2 FYNNEI. J lost 1 base, V lost 10 bases, and 13 bases had no gene match. The study, taken as a whole, reports: Sequences of the TCR beta chain were said to predict the HLA-A and HLA-B alleles of most subjects accurately.

V and J are TRBV2 and TRBJ2-7, with 7 bases identical to TRBD1. The sample was PBMCs. This TCR was sampled from a woman aged 40 to 49 in good health and CMV-seropositive. The CDR3 DNA reads as TGTGCCATCAAACTCCGACAGGGTCCATCCTACGAGCAGTACTTC. Its protein is CAIKLRQGPSYEQYF.